The 24 T cell receptor beta chains given below trace back to one sample, sequenced in a study of T cell repertoires in cytomegalovirus infection (dated by TCRdb to about 2019). Sequenced using an Illumina HiSeq 1500. Using fastp at Q25 and MiXCR, TCRdb reprocessed the public reads and kept productive beta chains. Rows with one shared CDR3 protein collapse into an entry with the most common genes and DNA. Present in this sample are some 560,000 distinct CDR3 sequences, 40% of which were seen just once. The ten largest clones capture 48% of the sample. According to the study, the label for this sample's treatment or condition signals: in vitro stimulation with specific CMV peptide epitopes to enrich CMV-specific T cells. No antigen is known for these receptors. Sequencing was performed on cultured PBMCs, taken from culture after CMV antigen stimulation. All receptors derive from a human donor in good health (CMV status not recorded). Some clones in this sample may be carry-over from other donors' samples.

The rearrangement joins TRBV20-1 to TRBJ1-4, with 9 positions matching TRBD1. Losses at the gene ends were 5 bases for V and 5 bases for J; bases not matched to a gene: 6. The CDR3 contains 14 residues. Per germline, CDR1 DFQATT and CDR2 SNEGSKA (reference sequence). CDR3 region: CSAYQTGGNEKLFF. For the CDR3, the DNA is TGCAGTGCTTATCAGACAGGGGGGAATGAAAAACTGTTTTTT.

This chain links TRBV7-8 with TRBJ2-1; weak D call: TRBD2 (6 bases). V shed 5 bases and J shed 4 bases, with 21 bases lying between them. CDR1 is SGHVS, CDR2 FQNEAQ, per germline. This CDR3 contains 17 residues. The CDR3 region is CASSNLGTRGKYNEQFF. For the CDR3, the DNA is TGTGCCAGCAGCAATCTCGGGACTCGGGGTAAATACAATGAGCAGTTCTTC.

The J gene is TRBJ2-7, the V gene TRBV7-6; TRBD1 aligns across 7 bases. Germline CDR1 reads SGHVS; CDR2 reads FNYEAQ. CDR3 length equals 13 residues. The junction had 6 bases not matched to a gene; V was cut back by 5 bases and J by 5 bases. The CDR3 protein is CASSTPTGNEQYF. DNA of the CDR3: TGTGCCAGCAGCACCCCGACAGGGAACGAGCAGTACTTC.

The V gene is TRBV4-3, the J gene TRBJ2-1, with 11 nucleotides matching TRBD2. Germline V gives CDR1 LGHNA, CDR2 YSLEER. This CDR3 is built from 17 residues. V was clipped by 0 bases and J by 10 bases; unmatched bases: 11. For the CDR3, the DNA is TGCGCCAGCAGCCAAGATTCAACTAGCGGGGGAGCGGGGGAGCAGTTCTTC. Encoded protein: CASSQDSTSGGAGEQFF.

The chain carries TRBV28 and TRBJ2-5; the D gene is possibly TRBD2 (5 bases). Per the germline V gene, CDR1 is MDHEN and CDR2 is SYDVKM. This CDR3 spans 14 amino acids. Between the trimmed V and J ends, which lost 3 bases and 3 bases, there was a span of 11 bases. CDR3 coding DNA: TGTGCCAGCAGTTTCATACTAGGGAAAGAGACCCAGTACTTC. Protein sequence: CASSFILGKETQYF.

V is TRBV7-2 and J is TRBJ2-1; 8 nucleotides agree with TRBD2. With V trimmed by 2 bases and J by 4 bases, 10 bases remained unmatched. The CDR3 consists of 17 residues. The germline V gene encodes CDR1 SGHTA and CDR2 FQGNSA. CDR3 amino acids: CASSLPLPGGAYNEQFF. CDR3 bases: TGTGCCAGCAGCTTACCCTTACCGGGGGGGGCTTACAATGAGCAGTTCTTC.

The chain has TRBV7-8 and TRBJ2-7, with D possibly matching TRBD2 (5 bases). Germline V gives CDR1 SGHVS, CDR2 FQNEAQ. Trimming pared 5 bases from V and 4 bases from J, leaving 18 bases between. This CDR3 has 15 residues. The CDR3 nucleotides are TGTGCCAGCAGCGGAGCATTCGGGATGTCGTACGAGCAGTACTTC. Amino acids: CASSGAFGMSYEQYF.

Of note for this clonotype: A read error may produce the germline difference seen at one junction end. The chain is built from TRBV29-1 and TRBJ2-7; TRBD2 agrees at 8 bases. This CDR3 spans 12 amino acids. The germline V gene encodes CDR1 SQVTM and CDR2 ANQGSEA. CDR3 bases: TGCAGCGTGGAAGCGGGGGTCTACGAGCAGTACTTC. The encoded protein is CSVEAGVYEQYF.

The chain couples TRBV6-6 to TRBJ2-4; tentative D call: TRBD1 (6 bases). CDR1 MNHNY and CDR2 SVGAGI come from the germline V gene (reference sequence). The CDR3 extends over 13 amino acids. Trimming removed 10 bases from V and 5 bases from J, with 15 bases in between. CDR3 DNA sequence: TGTGCCACCCATCCTGGACAGCAAAACATTCAGTACTTC. Its translation: CATHPGQQNIQYF.

This clonotype was recorded at least ten times. The chain joins TRBV7-9 to TRBJ2-1, with D possibly matching TRBD1 (6 bases). Germline CDR1 is SEHNR and CDR2 is FQNEAQ (reference sequence). V was shortened by 5 bases and J by 4 bases, with 9 bases between the two germline ends. CDR3 size: 13 residues. The CDR3, as DNA: TGTGCCAGCAGCCTACAGGGATACAATGAGCAGTTCTTC. It encodes CASSLQGYNEQFF.

The rearrangement links TRBV30 to TRBJ2-1; no clear D gene. V was shortened by 3 bases and J by 7 bases, with 13 bases between the two germline ends. Germline CDR1 and CDR2: GTSNPN and SVGIG (reference sequence). This CDR3 is 13 amino acids long. CDR3 in DNA: TGTGCCTGGAGCCCCGGGCTAGATAATGAGCAGTTCTTC. Protein sequence: CAWSPGLDNEQFF.

The rearrangement joins TRBV2 to TRBJ2-5; 9 bases map to TRBD1. The CDR3 runs 14 residues. The J segment lost 5 bases and the V segment lost 6 bases, leaving 7 bases of the junction unmatched. Germline V gene sequence: CDR1 SNHLY, CDR2 FYNNEI. CDR3 loop: CASSLGQGWETQYF. The CDR3, as DNA: TGTGCCAGCAGCCTTGGACAGGGGTGGGAGACCCAGTACTTC.

This clonotype turned up a few times. The chain is built from TRBV7-6 and TRBJ1-2; no clear D gene. Germline-derived CDR1 and CDR2 are SGHVS and FNYEAQ. V lost 2 bases and J 4 bases, leaving 14 bases between the germline ends. The CDR3 runs 15 residues. The DNA for the CDR3 is TGTGCCAGCAGCTTAACCGGACGGGCAGCCTATGGCTACACCTTC. It yields the protein CASSLTGRAAYGYTF.

The chain links TRBV4-1 to TRBJ2-7; no firm D call. V gave up 3 bases and J gave up 5 bases, with 11 bases separating them. The CDR3 is 13 residues long. The germline V gene encodes CDR1 MGHRA and CDR2 YSYEKL. DNA of the CDR3: TGCGCCAGCAGCCAGACGATATTACACGAGCAGTACTTC. It is translated as CASSQTILHEQYF.

This clonotype showed up many times. A read error may account for a junction end that differs from germline. The chain combines TRBV12-3 or TRBV12-4 with TRBJ2-1; TRBD2 agrees at 9 bases. The CDR3 is 13 amino acids. The DNA of the CDR3 is TGTGCCATCAGTAGCGGGGGCAACAATGAGCAGTTCTTC. It yields the protein CAISSGGNNEQFF.

This chain connects TRBV7-2 to TRBJ2-1; 11 positions agree with TRBD2. CDR1 and CDR2 (germline): SGHTA, FQGNSA. CDR3 length equals 16 residues. J gave up 6 bases and V 4 bases, and 8 bases lay outside the gene matches. The CDR3 loop reads CASSSGIAGGPNEQFF. The CDR3 DNA is TGTGCCAGCAGCTCGGGAATAGCGGGAGGGCCCAATGAGCAGTTCTTC.

There are a few counts of this clonotype. This rearrangement joins TRBV7-2 to TRBJ2-3, with 8 bases matching TRBD2. Germline V gene data show CDR1 as SGHTA and CDR2 as FQGNSA. The CDR3 sequence is 15 residues long. Unmatched junction bases numbered 11, after V lost 4 bases and J lost 8 bases. CDR3 loop: CASSSKRSAGATQYF. CDR3 sequence (DNA): TGTGCCAGCAGCTCGAAACGGTCAGCGGGAGCTACGCAGTATTTT.

The chain couples TRBV7-9 to TRBJ1-1; a possible D gene is TRBD1 (5 bases). CDR1 is SEHNR and CDR2 is FQNEAQ in the germline V gene (reference sequence). This CDR3 is built from 15 residues. Deletions cut 5 bases from V and 5 bases from J, with 18 bases between. In nucleotides, the CDR3 is TGTGCCAGCAGCGCGGGGACCTACGGCGGGACTGAAGCTTTCTTT. Translated, it gives CASSAGTYGGTEAFF.

The chain recombines TRBV4-1 with TRBJ2-3; unclear D gene. V lost 0 bases, J lost 2 bases, and 9 bases lay in between. CDR1 MGHRA and CDR2 YSYEKL come from the germline V gene. This CDR3 contains 15 residues. The CDR3 protein is CASSQDDAYTDTQYF. For the CDR3, the DNA is TGCGCCAGCAGCCAAGATGACGCGTACACAGATACGCAGTATTTT.

The rearrangement joins TRBV12-5 to TRBJ1-2, with 11 bases matching TRBD1. The CDR3 has 17 residues. Trimming took 6 bases from V and 6 from J; bases not matched to a gene: 15. Germline V CDR1 and CDR2: LGHNT, FRNRAP. CDR3 in amino acids: CASGLRLGQGARDGYTF. CDR3 bases: TGTGCTAGTGGACTACGTCTTGGACAGGGGGCGCGAGATGGCTACACCTTC.

The V and J genes are TRBV19 and TRBJ1-1; D gene uncertain. CDR1 is LNHDA, CDR2 SQIVND, per germline (reference sequence). V lost 5 bases and J lost 7, with 11 bases in between. The CDR3 loop spans 12 amino acids. The CDR3 loop is CASSEYEGEAFF. Written as DNA, the CDR3 is TGTGCCAGTAGTGAGTACGAAGGTGAAGCTTTCTTT.

This clonotype was counted only a few times. The rearrangement links TRBV7-2 to TRBJ2-7; a possible D gene is TRBD2 (6 bases). Germline-derived CDR1 and CDR2 are SGHTA and FQGNSA. V lost 1 base and J 4 bases, leaving 11 bases between the germline ends. This CDR3 has 14 residues. The CDR3 nucleotides are TGTGCCAGCAGCTTAGTGGGGGGAGATTACGAGCAGTACTTC. Its translation is CASSLVGGDYEQYF.

The chain combines TRBV6-5 with TRBJ1-2, with D uncertain. Germline CDR1 reads MNHEY; CDR2 reads SVGAGI. V lost 6 bases to trimming and J lost 3 bases, with 11 bases between them. There are 13 residues in the CDR3. CDR3 protein: CASRSQFYYGYTF. The DNA of the CDR3 is TGTGCCAGCAGATCACAGTTCTACTATGGCTACACCTTC.

This chain connects TRBV6-4 to TRBJ1-5; 8 nucleotides agree with TRBD1. Unmatched junction bases numbered 18, after V lost 4 bases and J lost 1 base. The CDR3 has 20 residues. Germline loops: CDR1 MRHNA, CDR2 SNTAGT. In nucleotides, the CDR3 is TGTGCCAGCAGTGTCTTGGAGGGCGACAGGGGAAGGGGGAGCAATCAGCCCCAGCATTTT. Protein sequence: CASSVLEGDRGRGSNQPQHF.